The present TCR beta chain was sequenced within a study of OX40 agonist ivuxolimab in advanced cancers. The overall study: Ivuxolimab, which is an agonistic anti-OX40 (CD134) antibody, was administered to the patients. The dose-escalation group included hepatocellular carcinoma, melanoma, renal cell carcinoma and head and neck cancer.

The CDR3 has 12 residues. Trimming shortened V by 7 bases and J by 4 bases, and 13 bases separated the two germline ends. CDR1 is SQVTM, CDR2 ANQGSEA, per germline. The repertoire was sequenced with immunoSEQ multiplex PCR; TCRdb's copy has only in-frame clones and lacks some. The table shows 77,000 or so clones, with around 86% occurring only once. V and J are TRBV29-1 and TRBJ1-2; possibly TRBD1 for D (6 bases). Source: CD4+ or CD8+ T cells sorted from blood, taken in a trial of the OX40 agonist ivuxolimab. The TCR sequence derives from an adult with an advanced solid tumor such as melanoma, head and neck, liver or kidney cancer. CDR3 in DNA: TGCAGCGGCGGAGGGGGGATCTATGGCTACACCTTC. Encoded protein: CSGGGGIYGYTF.